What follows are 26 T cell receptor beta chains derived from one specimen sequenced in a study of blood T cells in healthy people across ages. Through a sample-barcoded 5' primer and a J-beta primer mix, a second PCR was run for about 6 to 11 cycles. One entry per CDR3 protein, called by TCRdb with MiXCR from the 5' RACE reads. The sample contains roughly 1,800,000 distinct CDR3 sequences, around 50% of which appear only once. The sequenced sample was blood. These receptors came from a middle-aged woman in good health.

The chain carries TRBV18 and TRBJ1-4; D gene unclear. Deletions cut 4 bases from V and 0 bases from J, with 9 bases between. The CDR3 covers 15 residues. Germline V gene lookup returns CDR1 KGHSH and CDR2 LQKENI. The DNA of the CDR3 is TGTGCCAGCTCACGCTCGGCGGCAACTAATGAAAAACTGTTTTTT. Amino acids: CASSRSAATNEKLFF.

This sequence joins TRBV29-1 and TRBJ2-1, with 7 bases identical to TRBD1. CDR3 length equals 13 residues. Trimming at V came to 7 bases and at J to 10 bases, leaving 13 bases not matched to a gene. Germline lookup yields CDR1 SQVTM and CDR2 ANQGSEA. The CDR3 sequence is CSAQGQTSYEQFF. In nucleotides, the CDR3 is TGCAGCGCCCAGGGACAGACTTCTTACGAGCAGTTCTTC.

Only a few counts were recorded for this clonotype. CDR3 DNA sequence: TGTGCCAGCAGATCCACAGGAAACTCTAACTATGGCTACACCTTC. It translates to CASRSTGNSNYGYTF. This sequence joins TRBV7-9 and TRBJ1-2; tentative D call: TRBD1 (5 bases). V was clipped by 6 bases and J by 0 bases, with 14 bases between them. Germline loops: CDR1 SEHNR, CDR2 FQNEAQ (reference sequence). The CDR3 runs 15 residues.

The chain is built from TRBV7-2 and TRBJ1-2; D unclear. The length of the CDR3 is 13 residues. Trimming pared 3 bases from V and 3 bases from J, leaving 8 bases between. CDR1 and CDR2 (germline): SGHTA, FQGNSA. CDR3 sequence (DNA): TGTGCCAGCAGCTTTTACGGGCACTATGGCTACACCTTC. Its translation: CASSFYGHYGYTF.

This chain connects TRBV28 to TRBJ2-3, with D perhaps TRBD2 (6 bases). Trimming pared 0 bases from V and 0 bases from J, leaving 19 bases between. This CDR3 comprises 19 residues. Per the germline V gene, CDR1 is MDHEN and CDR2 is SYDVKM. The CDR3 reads CASSLWDSRPGTSTDTQYF. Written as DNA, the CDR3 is TGTGCCAGCAGTTTATGGGACTCACGTCCTGGGACTAGCACAGATACGCAGTATTTT.

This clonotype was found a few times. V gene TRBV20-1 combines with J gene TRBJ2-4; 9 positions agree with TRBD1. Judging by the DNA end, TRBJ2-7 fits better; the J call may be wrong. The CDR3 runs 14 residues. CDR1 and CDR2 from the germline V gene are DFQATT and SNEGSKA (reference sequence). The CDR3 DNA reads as TGCAGTGCTCGTCCGGGACAGGGACCCTACGAGCAGTACTTC. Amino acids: CSARPGQGPYEQYF.

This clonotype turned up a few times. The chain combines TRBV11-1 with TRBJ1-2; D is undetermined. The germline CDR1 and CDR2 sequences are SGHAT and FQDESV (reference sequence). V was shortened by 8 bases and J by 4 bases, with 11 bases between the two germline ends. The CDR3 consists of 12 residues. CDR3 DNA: TGTGCCAGCGGCGGTCCAGGCTATGGCTACACCTTC. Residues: CASGGPGYGYTF.

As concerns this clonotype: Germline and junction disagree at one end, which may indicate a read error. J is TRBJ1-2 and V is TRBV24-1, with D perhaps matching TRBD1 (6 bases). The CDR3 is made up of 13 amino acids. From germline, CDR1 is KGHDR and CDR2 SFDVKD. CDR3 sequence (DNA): TGTACCACCAGTTTGACAGGAGCCTATGGCTACACCTTC. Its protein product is CTTSLTGAYGYTF.

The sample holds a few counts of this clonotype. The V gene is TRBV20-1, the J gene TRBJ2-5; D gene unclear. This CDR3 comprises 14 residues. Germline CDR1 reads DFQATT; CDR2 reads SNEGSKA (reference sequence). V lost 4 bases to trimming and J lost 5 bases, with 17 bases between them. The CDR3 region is CSATLYGSRETQYF. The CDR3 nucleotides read TGCAGTGCTACCCTGTACGGGTCGCGGGAGACCCAGTACTTC.

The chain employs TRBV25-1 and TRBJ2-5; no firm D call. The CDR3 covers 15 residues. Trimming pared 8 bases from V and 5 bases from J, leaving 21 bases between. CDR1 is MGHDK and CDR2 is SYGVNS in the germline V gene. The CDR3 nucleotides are TGTGCCAGCCGACCTACCGAATCCGTTTGGGAGACCCAGTACTTC. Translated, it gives CASRPTESVWETQYF. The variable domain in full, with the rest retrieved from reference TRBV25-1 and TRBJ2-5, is EADIYQTPRYLVIGTGKKITLECSQTMGHDKMYWYQQDPGMELHLIHYSYGVNSTEKGDLSSESTVSRIRTEHFPLTLESARPSHTSQYLCASRPTESVWETQYFGPGTRLLVL.

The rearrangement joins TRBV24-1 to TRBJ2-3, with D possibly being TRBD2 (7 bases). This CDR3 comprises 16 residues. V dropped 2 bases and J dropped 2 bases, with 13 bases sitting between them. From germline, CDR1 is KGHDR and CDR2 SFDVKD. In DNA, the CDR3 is TGTGCCACCAGTGATTGGGGGGGGGCCCTCACAGATACGCAGTATTTT. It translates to CATSDWGGALTDTQYF.

The CDR3 region has the DNA TGTGCCAGCAGCTTAGCTTGGGCCAAGACCTATGGCTACACCTTC. Translation: CASSLAWAKTYGYTF. This rearrangement joins TRBV7-2 to TRBJ1-2, with unresolved D. V was trimmed by 0 bases and J by 4 bases, leaving 12 bases between them. Germline lookup yields CDR1 SGHTA and CDR2 FQGNSA. This CDR3 is 15 amino acids long. Complete variable domain (other parts from reference TRBV7-2 and TRBJ1-2): GAGVSQSPSNKVTEKGKDVELRCDPISGHTALYWYRQSLGQGLEFLIYFQGNSAPDKSGLPSDRFSAERTGGSVSTLTIQRTQQEDSAVYLCASSLAWAKTYGYTFGSGTRLTVV.

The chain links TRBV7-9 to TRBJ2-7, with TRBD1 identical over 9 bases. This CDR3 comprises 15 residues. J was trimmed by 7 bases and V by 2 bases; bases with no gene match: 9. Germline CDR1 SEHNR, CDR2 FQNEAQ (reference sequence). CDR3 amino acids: CASSLLLDRGGEQYF. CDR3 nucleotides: TGTGCCAGCAGCTTACTCCTGGACAGGGGCGGTGAGCAGTACTTC.

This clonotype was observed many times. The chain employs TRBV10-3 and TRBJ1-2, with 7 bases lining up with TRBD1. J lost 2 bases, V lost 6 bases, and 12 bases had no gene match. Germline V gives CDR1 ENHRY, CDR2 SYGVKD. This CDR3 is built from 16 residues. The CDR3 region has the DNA TGTGCCATCAGCGACAATAAGGGGGCGCTAAACTATGGCTACACCTTC. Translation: CAISDNKGALNYGYTF.

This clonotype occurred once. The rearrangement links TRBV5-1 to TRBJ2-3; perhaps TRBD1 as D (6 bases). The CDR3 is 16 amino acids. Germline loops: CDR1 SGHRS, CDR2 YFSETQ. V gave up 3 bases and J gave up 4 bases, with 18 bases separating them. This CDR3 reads CASSSSGAGVADTQYF. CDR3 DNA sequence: TGCGCCAGCAGCTCCTCCGGGGCAGGGGTAGCAGATACGCAGTATTTT.

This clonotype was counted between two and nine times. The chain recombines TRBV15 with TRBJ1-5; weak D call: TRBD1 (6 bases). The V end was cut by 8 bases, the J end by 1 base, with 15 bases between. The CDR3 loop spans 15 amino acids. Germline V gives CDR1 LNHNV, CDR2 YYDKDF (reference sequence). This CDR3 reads CATSKTGWSNQPQHF. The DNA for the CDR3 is TGTGCCACCTCTAAAACAGGGTGGAGCAATCAGCCCCAGCATTTT. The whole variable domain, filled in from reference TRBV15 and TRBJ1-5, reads DAMVIQNPRYQVTQFGKPVTLSCSQTLNHNVMYWYQQKSSQAPKLLFHYYDKDFNNEADTPDNFQSRRPNTSFCFLDIRSPGLGDTAMYLCATSKTGWSNQPQHFGDGTRLSIL.

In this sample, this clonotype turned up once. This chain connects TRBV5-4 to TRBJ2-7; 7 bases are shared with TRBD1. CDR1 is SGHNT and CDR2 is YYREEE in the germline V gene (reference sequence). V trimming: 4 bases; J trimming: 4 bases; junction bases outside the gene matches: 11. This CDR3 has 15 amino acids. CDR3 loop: CASSAKRTGQYEQYF. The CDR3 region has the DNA TGTGCCAGCAGCGCCAAAAGGACAGGACAATACGAGCAGTACTTC. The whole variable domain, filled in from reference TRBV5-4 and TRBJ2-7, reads ETGVTQSPTHLIKTRGQQVTLRCSSQSGHNTVSWYQQALGQGPQFIFQYYREEENGRGNFPPRFSGLQFPNYSSELNVNALELDDSALYLCASSAKRTGQYEQYFGPGTRLTVT.

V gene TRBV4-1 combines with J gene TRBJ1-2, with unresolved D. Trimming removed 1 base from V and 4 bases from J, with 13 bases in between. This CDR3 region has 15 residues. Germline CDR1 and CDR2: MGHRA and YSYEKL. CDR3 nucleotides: TGCGCCAGCAGCCAAGGCACTTCGGGGAGCTATGGCTACACCTTC. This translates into CASSQGTSGSYGYTF.

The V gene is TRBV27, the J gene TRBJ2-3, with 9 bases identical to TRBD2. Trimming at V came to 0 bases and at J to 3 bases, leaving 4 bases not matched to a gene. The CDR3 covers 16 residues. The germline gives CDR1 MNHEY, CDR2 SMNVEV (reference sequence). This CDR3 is CASSLSGGGATDTQYF. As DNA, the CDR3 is TGTGCCAGCAGTTTATCTGGCGGGGGGGCAACAGATACGCAGTATTTT.

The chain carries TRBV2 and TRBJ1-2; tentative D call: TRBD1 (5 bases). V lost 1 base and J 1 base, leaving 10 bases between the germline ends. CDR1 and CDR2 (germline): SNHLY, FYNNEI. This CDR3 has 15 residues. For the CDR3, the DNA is TGTGCCAGCAGTGAAGACGGGGGTAGTAACTATGGCTACACCTTC. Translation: CASSEDGGSNYGYTF.

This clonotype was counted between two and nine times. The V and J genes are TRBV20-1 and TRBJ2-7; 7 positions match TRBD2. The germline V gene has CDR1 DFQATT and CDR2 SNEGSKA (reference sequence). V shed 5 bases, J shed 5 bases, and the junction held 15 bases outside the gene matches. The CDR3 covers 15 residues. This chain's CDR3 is CSAAAPSGSLNEQYF. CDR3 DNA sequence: TGCAGTGCTGCCGCTCCTAGCGGATCACTCAACGAGCAGTACTTC.

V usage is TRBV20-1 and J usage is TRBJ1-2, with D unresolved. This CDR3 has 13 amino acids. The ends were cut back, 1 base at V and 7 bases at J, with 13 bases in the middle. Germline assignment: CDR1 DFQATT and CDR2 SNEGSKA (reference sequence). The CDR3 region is CSARVQYESGYTF. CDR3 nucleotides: TGCAGTGCTAGAGTGCAGTATGAATCTGGCTACACCTTC.

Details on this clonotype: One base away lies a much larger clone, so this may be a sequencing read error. The CDR3 nucleotides are TGTGCCAGCAGGGTCTCCGGGGCCTACAATGAGCGGTTCTTC. The encoded protein is CASRVSGAYNERFF. This chain links TRBV6-2 or TRBV6-3 with TRBJ2-1, with D tentatively TRBD1 or TRBD2 (5 bases each). Per the germline V gene, CDR1 is MNHEY and CDR2 is SVGEGT. CDR3 size: 14 residues.

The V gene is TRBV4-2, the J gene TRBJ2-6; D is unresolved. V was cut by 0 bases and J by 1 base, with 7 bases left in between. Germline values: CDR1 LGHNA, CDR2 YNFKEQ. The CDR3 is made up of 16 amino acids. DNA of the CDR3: TGTGCCAGCAGCCAAGAAGTAGGGTCTGGGGCCAACGTCCTGACTTTC. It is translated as CASSQEVGSGANVLTF.

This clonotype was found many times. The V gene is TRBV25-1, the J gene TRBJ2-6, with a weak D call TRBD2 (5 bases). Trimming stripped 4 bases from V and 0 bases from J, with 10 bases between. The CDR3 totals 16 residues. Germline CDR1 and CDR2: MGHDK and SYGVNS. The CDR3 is CASSGTGNSGANVLTF. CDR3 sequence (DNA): TGTGCCAGCAGTGGGACGGGGAACTCTGGGGCCAACGTCCTGACTTTC.

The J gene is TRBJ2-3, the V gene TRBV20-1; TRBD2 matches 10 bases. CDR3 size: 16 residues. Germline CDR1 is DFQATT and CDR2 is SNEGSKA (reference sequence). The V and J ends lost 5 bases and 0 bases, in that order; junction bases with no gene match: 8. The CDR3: CSALSPAGGSTDTQYF. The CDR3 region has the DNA TGCAGTGCTCTCTCTCCAGCGGGGGGGAGCACAGATACGCAGTATTTT.